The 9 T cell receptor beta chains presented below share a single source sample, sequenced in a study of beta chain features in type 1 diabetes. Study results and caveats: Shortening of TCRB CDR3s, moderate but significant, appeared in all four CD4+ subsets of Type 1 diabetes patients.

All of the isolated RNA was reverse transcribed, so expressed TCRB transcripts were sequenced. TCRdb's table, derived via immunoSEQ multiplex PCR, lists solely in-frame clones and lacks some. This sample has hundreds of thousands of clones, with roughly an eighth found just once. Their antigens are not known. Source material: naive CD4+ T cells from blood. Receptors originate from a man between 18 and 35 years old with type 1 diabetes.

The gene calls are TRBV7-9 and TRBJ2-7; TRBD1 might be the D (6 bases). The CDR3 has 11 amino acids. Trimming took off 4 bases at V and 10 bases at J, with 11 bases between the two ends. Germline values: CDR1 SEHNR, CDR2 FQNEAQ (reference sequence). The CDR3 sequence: CASSSDSLQYF. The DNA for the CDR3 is TGTGCCAGCAGCTCGGACAGTTTACAGTACTTC.

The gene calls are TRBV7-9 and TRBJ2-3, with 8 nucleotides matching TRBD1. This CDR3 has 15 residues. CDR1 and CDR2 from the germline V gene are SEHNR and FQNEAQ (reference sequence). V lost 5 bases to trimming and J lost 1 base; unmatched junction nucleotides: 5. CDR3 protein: CASSQDRGRTDTQYF. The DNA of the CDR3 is TGTGCCAGCAGCCAAGACAGGGGCCGCACAGATACGCAGTATTTT. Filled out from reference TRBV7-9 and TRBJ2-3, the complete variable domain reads DTGVSQNPRHKITKRGQNVTFRCDPISEHNRLYWYRQTLGQGPEFLTYFQNEAQLEKSRLLSDRFSAERPKGSFSTLEIQRTEQGDSAMYLCASSQDRGRTDTQYFGPGTRLTVL.

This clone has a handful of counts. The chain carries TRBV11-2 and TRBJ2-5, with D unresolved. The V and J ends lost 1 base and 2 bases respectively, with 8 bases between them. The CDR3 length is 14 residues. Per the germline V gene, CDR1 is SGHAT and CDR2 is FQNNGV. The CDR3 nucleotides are TGTGCCAGCAGCTTAGGAACTACTCAAGAGACCCAGTACTTC. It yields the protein CASSLGTTQETQYF. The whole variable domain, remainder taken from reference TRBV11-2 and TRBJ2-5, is EAGVAQSPRYKIIEKRQSVAFWCNPISGHATLYWYQQILGQGPKLLIQFQNNGVVDDSQLPKDRFSAERLKGVDSTLKIQPAKLEDSAVYLCASSLGTTQETQYFGPGTRLLVL.

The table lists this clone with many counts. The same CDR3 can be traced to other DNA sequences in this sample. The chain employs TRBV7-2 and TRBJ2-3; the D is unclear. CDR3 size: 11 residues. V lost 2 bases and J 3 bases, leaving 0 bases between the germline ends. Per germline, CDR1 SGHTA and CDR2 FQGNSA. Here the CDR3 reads CASSLTDTQYF. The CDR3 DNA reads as TGTGCCAGCAGCTTAACAGATACGCAGTATTTT.

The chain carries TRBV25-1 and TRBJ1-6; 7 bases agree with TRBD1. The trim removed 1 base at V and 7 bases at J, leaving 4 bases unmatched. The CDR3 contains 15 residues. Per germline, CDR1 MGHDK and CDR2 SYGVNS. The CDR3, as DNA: TGTGCCAGCAGTGAATCTAGGGACAGAAATTCACCCCTCCACTTT. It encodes CASSESRDRNSPLHF.

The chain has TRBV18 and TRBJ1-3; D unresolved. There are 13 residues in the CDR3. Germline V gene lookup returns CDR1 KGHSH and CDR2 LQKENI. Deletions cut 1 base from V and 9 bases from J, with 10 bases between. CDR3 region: CASSPLPQVTIYF. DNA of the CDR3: TGTGCCAGCTCACCACTACCCCAGGTCACCATATATTTT.

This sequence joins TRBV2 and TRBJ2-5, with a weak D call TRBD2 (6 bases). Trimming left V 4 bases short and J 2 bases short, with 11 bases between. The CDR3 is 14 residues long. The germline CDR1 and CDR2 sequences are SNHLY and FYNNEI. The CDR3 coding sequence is TGTGCCAGCAGTGGGACTACGCAGCAAGAGACCCAGTACTTC. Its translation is CASSGTTQQETQYF.

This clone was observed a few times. The CDR3 protein is CARRGGLADTQYF. The CDR3 DNA follows: TGTGCCAGGCGGGGGGGCCTTGCAGATACGCAGTATTTT. The rearrangement joins TRBV2 to TRBJ2-3, with TRBD2 identical over 9 bases. From germline, CDR1 is SNHLY and CDR2 FYNNEI. The J segment lost 4 bases and the V segment lost 9 bases, leaving 5 bases of the junction unmatched. The CDR3 sequence is 13 residues long.

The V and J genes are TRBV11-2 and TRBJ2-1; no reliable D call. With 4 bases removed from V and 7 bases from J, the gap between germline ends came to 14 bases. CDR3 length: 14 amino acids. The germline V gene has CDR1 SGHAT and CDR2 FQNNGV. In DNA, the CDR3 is TGTGCCAGCAGCTCCTTCGGCCTGATGAATGAGCAGTTCTTC. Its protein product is CASSSFGLMNEQFF.